The rows below give T cell receptor beta chains drawn from one sample of a study of patients and donors after allogeneic stem cell transplantation. TCRdb used MiXCR to reprocess the RT-PCR reads, holding one entry per CDR3 protein. The sample consists of some 230,000 distinct CDR3 sequences, 13% to 15% of them appearing once. The specimen sequenced was blood, either unsorted or a sorted T cell fraction (not recorded which). These receptors all come from a human donor who was either an allogeneic HSCT recipient or a stem cell or donor lymphocyte infusion donor (not recorded which). It is not recorded whose cells these are; they may come from a transplant donor. The CDR3 runs from the conserved cysteine through the conserved F or W. The D gene is left open where the match is weak. Clone size is not always given. Where it is, it says once, few, many or a class for expanded clones.

CDR3aa: CASSTLTATAEQYF; CDR3nt: TGTGCCAGTAGTACTCTCACGGCGACAGCCGAGCAGTACTTC; len: 14; j_gene: TRBJ2-7; d_gene: .; abundance: few; v_gene: TRBV19
CDR3aa: CASSLGVVSSTDTQYF; CDR3nt: TGTGCCAGCAGCTTAGGAGTAGTCTCGAGCACAGATACGCAGTATTTT; len: 16; j_gene: TRBJ2-3; d_gene: .; abundance: .; v_gene: TRBV11-2
CDR3aa: CASSERTGGNEQFF; CDR3nt: TGTGCCAGCAGCGAGCGAACAGGGGGCAATGAGCAGTTCTTC; len: 14; j_gene: TRBJ2-1; d_gene: TRBD1; abundance: few; v_gene: TRBV11-3
CDR3aa: CASSRGQRSPLHF; CDR3nt: TGTGCCAGCTCGAGGGGGCAGAGATCACCCCTCCACTTT; len: 13; j_gene: TRBJ1-6; d_gene: TRBD1; abundance: .; v_gene: TRBV6-1
CDR3aa: CSARSAWGGHEQYF; CDR3nt: TGCAGTGCTAGGAGTGCGTGGGGGGGCCACGAGCAGTACTTC; len: 14; j_gene: TRBJ2-7; d_gene: .; abundance: once; v_gene: TRBV20-1
CDR3aa: CSATIVRETQYF; CDR3nt: TGCAGTGCTACGATCGTTCGAGAGACCCAGTACTTC; len: 12; j_gene: TRBJ2-5; d_gene: .; abundance: .; v_gene: TRBV20-1
CDR3aa: CASRLDGGVYNQPQHF; CDR3nt: TGTGCCAGTAGACTGGATGGGGGGGTCTACAATCAGCCCCAGCATTTT; len: 16; j_gene: TRBJ1-5; d_gene: .; abundance: .; v_gene: TRBV19
CDR3aa: CASSQEKGTLSNQPQHF; CDR3nt: TGCGCCAGCAGCCAAGAGAAGGGGACACTAAGCAATCAGCCCCAGCATTTT; len: 17; j_gene: TRBJ1-5; d_gene: .; abundance: .; v_gene: TRBV4-1
CDR3aa: CASSPTLAGVLYEQFF; CDR3nt: TGTGCCAGCAGTCCAACACTAGCGGGAGTTCTTTATGAGCAGTTCTTC; len: 16; j_gene: TRBJ2-1; d_gene: TRBD2; abundance: .; v_gene: TRBV12-3/TRBV12-4
CDR3aa: CSASGYSGGVGELFF; CDR3nt: TGCAGTGCTTCTGGTTATAGCGGGGGGGTAGGGGAGCTGTTTTTT; len: 15; j_gene: TRBJ2-2; d_gene: TRBD2; abundance: .; v_gene: TRBV20-1
CDR3aa: CASRPISGRGTYEQYF; CDR3nt: TGTGCCAGCAGACCTATTAGCGGGAGGGGGACCTACGAGCAGTACTTC; len: 16; j_gene: TRBJ2-7; d_gene: TRBD2; abundance: few; v_gene: TRBV11-2
CDR3aa: CASIPGTSGRSGELFF; CDR3nt: TGTGCCAGCATTCCGGGGACTAGCGGGAGATCAGGGGAGCTGTTTTTT; len: 16; j_gene: TRBJ2-2; d_gene: TRBD2; abundance: few; v_gene: TRBV6-8
CDR3aa: CASSTVAGGFTDTQYF; CDR3nt: TGTGCCAGCAGCACCGTGGCAGGGGGGTTCACAGATACGCAGTATTTT; len: 16; j_gene: TRBJ2-3; d_gene: .; abundance: many; v_gene: TRBV5-6
CDR3aa: CASSQGQRYEQYF; CDR3nt: TGCGCCAGCAGCCAAGGGCAGCGCTACGAGCAGTACTTC; len: 13; j_gene: TRBJ2-7; d_gene: .; abundance: few; v_gene: TRBV4-1
CDR3aa: CASSHRGPNTGELFF; CDR3nt: TGTGCCAGCAGCCACAGGGGGCCGAACACCGGGGAGCTGTTTTTT; len: 15; j_gene: TRBJ2-2; d_gene: TRBD1; abundance: .; v_gene: TRBV12-3/TRBV12-4
CDR3aa: CASRPLGTGPANYGYTF; CDR3nt: TGTGCCAGCAGACCCCTCGGGACAGGGCCAGCTAACTATGGCTACACCTTC; len: 17; j_gene: TRBJ1-2; d_gene: TRBD1; abundance: few; v_gene: TRBV6-1
CDR3aa: CASSLVGGLATDTQYF; CDR3nt: TGTGCCAGCAGCTTAGTCGGAGGACTAGCGACCGATACGCAGTATTTT; len: 16; j_gene: TRBJ2-3; d_gene: TRBD2; abundance: many; v_gene: TRBV11-2
CDR3aa: CASSFKVGDVETQYF; CDR3nt: TGTGCCAGCAGTTTTAAGGTTGGGGACGTCGAGACCCAGTACTTC; len: 15; j_gene: TRBJ2-5; d_gene: .; abundance: many; v_gene: TRBV12-3/TRBV12-4
CDR3aa: CSARTGSVGSPLHF; CDR3nt: TGCAGTGCTAGAACGGGGTCGGTCGGTTCACCCCTCCACTTT; len: 14; j_gene: TRBJ1-6; d_gene: .; abundance: many; v_gene: TRBV20-1
CDR3aa: CAISELGYNEQFF; CDR3nt: TGTGCCATCAGTGAGTTAGGTTACAATGAGCAGTTCTTC; len: 13; j_gene: TRBJ2-1; d_gene: .; abundance: few; v_gene: TRBV10-3
CDR3aa: CASSLQFSEQYF; CDR3nt: TGTGCCAGCAGTTTGCAGTTTTCCGAGCAGTACTTC; len: 12; j_gene: TRBJ2-7; d_gene: .; abundance: many; v_gene: TRBV28
CDR3aa: CASRRKGHEQFF; CDR3nt: TGTGCCAGCAGACGAAAGGGACATGAGCAGTTCTTC; len: 12; j_gene: TRBJ2-1; d_gene: .; abundance: many; v_gene: TRBV6-6
CDR3aa: CASSKGKRSTGELFF; CDR3nt: TGTGCCAGCAGCAAAGGGAAGAGAAGCACCGGGGAGCTGTTTTTT; len: 15; j_gene: TRBJ2-2; d_gene: .; abundance: .; v_gene: TRBV21-1
CDR3aa: CASSPQLGQETQYF; CDR3nt: TGTGCCAGCAGCCCGCAGCTCGGACAAGAGACCCAGTACTTC; len: 14; j_gene: TRBJ2-5; d_gene: .; abundance: few; v_gene: TRBV5-5
CDR3aa: CSARKPGQGDSNQPQHF; CDR3nt: TGCAGTGCTAGAAAGCCGGGACAGGGAGATAGCAATCAGCCCCAGCATTTT; len: 17; j_gene: TRBJ1-5; d_gene: TRBD1; abundance: many; v_gene: TRBV20-1
CDR3aa: CASRASWEGEQYF; CDR3nt: TGTGCCAGCAGAGCTTCTTGGGAGGGCGAGCAGTACTTC; len: 13; j_gene: TRBJ2-7; d_gene: TRBD2; abundance: .; v_gene: TRBV2
CDR3aa: CASSQEGARENIQYF; CDR3nt: TGCGCCAGCAGCCAAGAGGGAGCCAGGGAAAACATTCAGTACTTC; len: 15; j_gene: TRBJ2-4; d_gene: .; abundance: .; v_gene: TRBV4-1
CDR3aa: CASSPGTSGSFDEQFF; CDR3nt: TGTGCCAGCAGCCCCGGGACTAGCGGGAGTTTCGATGAGCAGTTCTTC; len: 16; j_gene: TRBJ2-1; d_gene: TRBD2; abundance: few; v_gene: TRBV5-8
CDR3aa: CSARARDIEQYF; CDR3nt: TGCAGTGCTAGAGCGAGGGATATTGAGCAGTACTTC; len: 12; j_gene: TRBJ2-7; d_gene: .; abundance: .; v_gene: TRBV20-1
CDR3aa: CASRKDGNYGYTF; CDR3nt: TGCGCCAGCAGGAAGGACGGCAACTATGGCTACACCTTC; len: 13; j_gene: TRBJ1-2; d_gene: .; abundance: many; v_gene: TRBV5-1
CDR3aa: CASSQAGGQGQETQYF; CDR3nt: TGTGCCAGCAGCCAAGCGGGGGGCCAGGGGCAAGAGACCCAGTACTTC; len: 16; j_gene: TRBJ2-5; d_gene: .; abundance: .; v_gene: TRBV3-1
CDR3aa: CATSFGGPYEQYF; CDR3nt: TGTGCCACCAGCTTCGGGGGGCCCTACGAGCAGTACTTC; len: 13; j_gene: TRBJ2-7; d_gene: .; abundance: many; v_gene: TRBV2
CDR3aa: CASSSFNTGELFF; CDR3nt: TGTGCCAGCAGCTCCTTCAACACCGGGGAGCTGTTTTTT; len: 13; j_gene: TRBJ2-2; d_gene: .; abundance: few; v_gene: TRBV5-6
CDR3aa: CSAQREVETQYF; CDR3nt: TGCAGTGCTCAGCGGGAGGTGGAGACCCAGTACTTC; len: 12; j_gene: TRBJ2-5; d_gene: TRBD2; abundance: few; v_gene: TRBV20-1
CDR3aa: CASSLGPTGGTDTQYF; CDR3nt: TGTGCCAGCAGCTTGGGGCCGACAGGGGGCACAGATACGCAGTATTTT; len: 16; j_gene: TRBJ2-3; d_gene: TRBD1; abundance: few; v_gene: TRBV5-8
CDR3aa: CSAGALQSDTQYF; CDR3nt: TGCAGTGCTGGGGCCCTTCAGTCAGATACGCAGTATTTT; len: 13; j_gene: TRBJ2-3; d_gene: .; abundance: many; v_gene: TRBV20-1
CDR3aa: CASSQGRINQPQHF; CDR3nt: TGTGCCAGCTCCCAGGGGCGGATCAATCAGCCCCAGCATTTT; len: 14; j_gene: TRBJ1-5; d_gene: .; abundance: .; v_gene: TRBV18
CDR3aa: CASSPLLTDTQYF; CDR3nt: TGTGCCAGCTCACCACTACTCACAGATACGCAGTATTTT; len: 13; j_gene: TRBJ2-3; d_gene: .; abundance: .; v_gene: TRBV18
CDR3aa: CASSLRRGTDTQYF; CDR3nt: TGTGCCAGCAGCTTAAGGAGGGGTACAGATACGCAGTATTTT; len: 14; j_gene: TRBJ2-3; d_gene: .; abundance: .; v_gene: TRBV7-2
CDR3aa: CASGKGRGDAFF; CDR3nt: TGTGCCAGCGGGAAGGGAAGAGGGGATGCTTTCTTT; len: 12; j_gene: TRBJ1-1; d_gene: .; abundance: few; v_gene: TRBV2
CDR3aa: CASSFNRGLDNEQFF; CDR3nt: TGCGCCAGCAGCTTCAACAGGGGCCTGGACAATGAGCAGTTCTTC; len: 15; j_gene: TRBJ2-1; d_gene: TRBD1; abundance: many; v_gene: TRBV5-1
CDR3aa: CASRQIQGPQGSPLHF; CDR3nt: TGTGCCAGCAGACAAATTCAGGGTCCCCAGGGATCACCCCTCCACTTT; len: 16; j_gene: TRBJ1-6; d_gene: .; abundance: few; v_gene: TRBV12-3/TRBV12-4
CDR3aa: CATRGGRRGGANVLTF; CDR3nt: TGTGCCACCAGAGGGGGGCGGCGGGGTGGGGCCAACGTCCTGACTTTC; len: 16; j_gene: TRBJ2-6; d_gene: .; abundance: many; v_gene: TRBV15
CDR3aa: CSAPPISGPYYNEQFF; CDR3nt: TGCAGTGCTCCCCCCATTAGCGGGCCATACTACAATGAGCAGTTCTTC; len: 16; j_gene: TRBJ2-1; d_gene: TRBD2; abundance: .; v_gene: TRBV20-1
CDR3aa: CASSLVVDRGAKLFF; CDR3nt: TGCGCCAGCAGCTTGGTGGTGGACAGGGGGGCAAAACTGTTTTTT; len: 15; j_gene: TRBJ1-4; d_gene: TRBD1; abundance: many; v_gene: TRBV5-1
CDR3aa: CSAREGSGDTEAFF; CDR3nt: TGCAGTGCTAGAGAAGGATCTGGAGACACTGAAGCTTTCTTT; len: 14; j_gene: TRBJ1-1; d_gene: .; abundance: .; v_gene: TRBV20-1
CDR3aa: CASSIGQGQTDTQYF; CDR3nt: TGTGCCAGTAGTATTGGACAGGGTCAAACAGATACGCAGTATTTT; len: 15; j_gene: TRBJ2-3; d_gene: TRBD1; abundance: .; v_gene: TRBV19
CDR3aa: CASSLSQSDGYTF; CDR3nt: TGTGCCAGCAGCTTGAGCCAGAGCGACGGCTACACCTTC; len: 13; j_gene: TRBJ1-2; d_gene: .; abundance: many; v_gene: TRBV7-6
CDR3aa: CASSLVGGRGNQPQHF; CDR3nt: TGTGCCAGCAGTTTAGTCGGGGGCCGGGGCAATCAGCCCCAGCATTTT; len: 16; j_gene: TRBJ1-5; d_gene: .; abundance: many; v_gene: TRBV12-3/TRBV12-4
CDR3aa: CATRQGVGSGANVLTF; CDR3nt: TGTGCCACCCGACAGGGGGTTGGTTCTGGGGCCAACGTCCTGACTTTC; len: 16; j_gene: TRBJ2-6; d_gene: TRBD1; abundance: .; v_gene: TRBV5-3
CDR3aa: CASSLGVGMSEQFF; CDR3nt: TGTGCCAGCAGCTTGGGAGTCGGGATGAGTGAGCAGTTCTTC; len: 14; j_gene: TRBJ2-1; d_gene: .; abundance: .; v_gene: TRBV7-3
CDR3aa: CASSRRTGGDEAFF; CDR3nt: TGTGCCAGCAGTAGAAGGACAGGGGGTGATGAAGCTTTCTTT; len: 14; j_gene: TRBJ1-1; d_gene: TRBD1; abundance: medium-sized; v_gene: TRBV6-2/TRBV6-3
CDR3aa: CAIKPSGTDTQYF; CDR3nt: TGTGCCATCAAACCTAGCGGGACAGATACGCAGTATTTT; len: 13; j_gene: TRBJ2-3; d_gene: TRBD2; abundance: many; v_gene: TRBV10-3
CDR3aa: CSVEGQETQYF; CDR3nt: TGCAGCGTTGAGGGCCAAGAGACCCAGTACTTC; len: 11; j_gene: TRBJ2-5; d_gene: .; abundance: .; v_gene: TRBV29-1